This T cell receptor beta chain was obtained from a study of blood T cells in healthy people across ages. Using a J-beta primer mix together with a sample-barcoded 5' primer, a second PCR was run for roughly 6 to 12 cycles. TCRdb re-analysed the 5' RACE reads in MiXCR, keeping a single row per CDR3 protein. The repertoire has about 680,000 distinct CDR3 sequences, around 45% of them found once; the top ten carry roughly 34%. The length of the CDR3 is 15 residues. The V gene's germline CDR1 is SGHDN and CDR2 FVKESK. The V gene lost 1 base and the J gene lost 2 bases, with 12 bases spanning the gap. This clonotype came up a few times.

The clonotype comes from a woman aged 55-69 years in good health. The chain employs TRBV14 and TRBJ2-7, with D maybe TRBD2 (6 bases). Sequencing input: blood. The CDR3 nucleotides read TGTGCCAGCAGCCAAGGGGCTACGGGGGCCTACGAGCAGTACTTC. Its protein product is CASSQGATGAYEQYF.